This T cell receptor (beta chain) stems from a study of blood T cell repertoires in COVID-19 (TCRdb year 2020). General notes on the study: Samples from collaborators originated in the United States, Italy and Spain and spanned both the acute and convalescent phases of COVID-19. Subjects who had been exposed to COVID-19, were actively infected with it, or had recovered from it provided the deeply sampled blood TCRbeta repertoires that made up the dataset. Where available, HLA class I and class II types were taken from metadata supplied by the sample provider and were not determined by assay-based typing. The repertoires were made available in a free public database intended to serve as a resource for research on the immune response to SARS-CoV-2. The prospective study material was composed of cDNA or gDNA derived from T cells, B-cell-depleted T cells, or PBMCs. Nearly every sample came with metadata listing a de-identified subject ID, COVID-19 status, age in years and sex. Samples came from the ongoing ImmuneRACE study (first 160 participants) plus 1,254 subjects from 6 global collaborators.

Relative to germline, V is missing 4 bases and J is missing 6 bases, with 4 bases of the junction outside any gene match. The CDR3 holds 14 amino acids from the cysteine to the phenylalanine. Only CDR3 DNA is held: 42 bases, read in frame from base 1. Looking up the germline V gene yields CDR1 MGHRA and CDR2 YSYEKL. One collaborating source in Seattle enrolled patients while the patients were actively infected and followed the patients over time throughout the course of disease. Collaborating institutions collected whole blood in K2EDTA tubes following their own protocols. For TCRbeta analysis, collaborators shipped samples as frozen whole blood, isolated PBMCs, or DNA extracted from either of those sample types. As for this clone: Its antigen target is currently unknown. No base quality information exists; no much larger clone differs at one position.

The immunoSEQ Assay, a bias-controlled multiplex PCR, was used to amplify TCRbeta CDR3 regions from genomic DNA. The study's own analysis went as follows. The number of nucleated cells in each sample was estimated from the amplification of reference gene primers within the assay. To quantify the absolute abundance of each unique TCRbeta CDR3 rearrangement, sequence reads were collapsed and filtered. For each sample, productive Simpson clonality was calculated as the square root of Simpson's diversity index across productive rearrangements. TCRdb re-hosts the immuneACCESS table, in-frame sequences only. Its copies lack some clones; in the studies checked, an unresolved V gene accounts for under half of them, and the cause for the rest is not known. That table gives V, J and clone size, and the DNA gave D and trimming. Recorded for this sample are 400,000 to 450,000 clones; 70% to 90% of them occurred a single time. The ten largest clones represent 0.65% to 1% of the sample.

The paper's findings and limits, for the study overall: Clinical and demographic metadata were provided uncurated, with the amount varying by source and participant.

Sequences were obtained from peripheral blood. This sequence originates from a man between 18 and 35 years old with COVID-19, enrolled during active disease. The chain links TRBV4-1 with TRBJ1-4, and 8 bases in between align with TRBD1. The DNA reads TGCGCCAGCAGCCCAGGGACAGGAGATGAAAAACTGTTTTTT. Protein translation: CASSPGTGDEKLFF.